These 9 T cell receptor beta chains were all obtained from the same sample, sequenced in a study of low-dose radiotherapy and immunotherapy resistance in tumors. Time point of the sample: after trial treatment. Treatment defined: LDRT plus nivolumab, ipilimumab, low-dose cyclophosphamide and aspirin (RACIN trial). TRAV- and TRBV-specific primers were used for first-strand cDNA, which covered alpha and beta chains. TCR amplification involved about 18 PCR cycles with a constant-region primer and V-primer adapter. One entry per CDR3 protein results from TCRdb running MiXCR on the reads. Here the sample spans under 75,000 distinct CDR3 sequences, 23% being singletons. The sequences come from PBMCs, collected after low-dose radiotherapy plus immunotherapy. The receptors shown here come from a male donor with prostate cancer.

The chain joins TRBV7-9 to TRBJ2-1; TRBD2 matches at 7 bases. CDR1 is SEHNR and CDR2 is FQNEAQ in the germline V gene (reference sequence). The V and J ends lost 4 bases and 12 bases, in that order; junction bases with no gene match: 9. The CDR3 consists of 13 residues. For the CDR3, the DNA is TGTGCCAGCAGCTACAGCGGTGGCGGGGGGCAGTTCTTC. As protein: CASSYSGGGGQFF.

This clonotype was seen a handful of times. This chain links TRBV5-6 with TRBJ1-4; D unclear. Germline V gene lookup returns CDR1 SGHDT and CDR2 YYEEEE. V lost 3 bases, J lost 14 bases, and 17 bases lay in between. The CDR3 covers 13 residues. The DNA for the CDR3 is TGTGCCAGCAGCTCAACGACCGTTGTGGATCTGTTTTTT. Translating gives CASSSTTVVDLFF.

This clonotype came up many times. V usage is TRBV12-3 or TRBV12-4 and J usage is TRBJ2-7; D is unclear. Trimming removed 5 bases from V and 4 bases from J, with 6 bases in between. The CDR3 contains 11 residues. The CDR3 loop reads CASSNQYEQYF. The DNA for the CDR3 is TGTGCCAGCAGTAACCAATACGAGCAGTACTTC.

This clonotype was recorded many times. The chain employs TRBV12-3 or TRBV12-4 and TRBJ2-5; tentatively, D is TRBD1 or TRBD2 (5 bases each). This CDR3 is 13 amino acids long. Trimming took off 4 bases at V and 7 bases at J, with 13 bases between the two ends. This CDR3 reads CASSSDHGGTQYF. In nucleotides, the CDR3 is TGTGCCAGCAGTTCGGACCATGGGGGGACCCAGTACTTC.

This clonotype was counted ten times or more. V gene TRBV20-1 combines with J gene TRBJ2-3; 8 positions agree with TRBD1. The germline V gene encodes CDR1 DFQATT and CDR2 SNEGSKA (reference sequence). The V segment lost 4 bases and the J segment 5 bases; nucleotides outside the gene matches: 8. This CDR3 comprises 14 residues. The CDR3 sequence: CSANGQGFGDTQYF. CDR3 coding DNA: TGCAGTGCTAACGGACAGGGTTTTGGAGATACGCAGTATTTT.

This clonotype was recorded many times. J is TRBJ2-7 and V is TRBV7-2, with a possible D match to TRBD2 (6 bases). Trimming took 6 bases from V and 5 from J, leaving 14 bases between them. CDR1 and CDR2 from the germline V gene are SGHTA and FQGNSA. This CDR3 has 13 amino acids. The CDR3 is CASRPTSFDEQYF. CDR3 nucleotides: TGTGCCAGCAGACCAACTAGCTTCGACGAGCAGTACTTC. Drawing the rest from reference TRBV7-2 and TRBJ2-7, the complete variable domain is GAGVSQSPSNKVTEKGKDVELRCDPISGHTALYWYRQSLGQGLEFLIYFQGNSAPDKSGLPSDRFSAERTGGSVSTLTIQRTQQEDSAVYLCASRPTSFDEQYFGPGTRLTVT.

This clonotype was seen repeatedly, ten times or more. V gene TRBV7-8 combines with J gene TRBJ2-1; 9 positions agree with TRBD2. V shed 0 bases, J shed 6 bases, and the junction held 6 bases outside the gene matches. Germline CDR1 and CDR2: SGHVS and FQNEAQ. The CDR3 is made up of 16 amino acids. The CDR3 nucleotides are TGTGCCAGCAGCTTAGCTGGCGGGGGGGCATTCAATGAGCAGTTCTTC. It yields the protein CASSLAGGGAFNEQFF.

This clonotype was seen at least ten times. The rearrangement joins TRBV18 to TRBJ2-5, with 8 bases matching TRBD2. The germline V gene has CDR1 KGHSH and CDR2 LQKENI. CDR3 size: 16 residues. Trimming took 0 bases from V and 6 from J; bases not matched to a gene: 9. DNA of the CDR3: TGTGCCAGCTCACCACCGGTGACCGGCGGGGGGAAGACCCAGTACTTC. Amino acids: CASSPPVTGGGKTQYF. The whole variable domain, filled in from reference TRBV18 and TRBJ2-5, reads NAGVMQNPRHLVRRRGQEARLRCSPMKGHSHVYWYRQLPEEGLKFMVYLQKENIIDESGMPKERFSAEFPKEGPSILRIQQVVRGDSAAYFCASSPPVTGGGKTQYFGPGTRLLVL.

This clonotype was seen at least ten times. The chain links TRBV2 to TRBJ1-1; unclear D gene. V was pared by 3 bases and J by 4 bases, with 9 bases between. The CDR3 consists of 13 residues. Per the germline V gene, CDR1 is SNHLY and CDR2 is FYNNEI. The CDR3 sequence: CASSEALGTEAFF. For the CDR3, the DNA is TGTGCCAGCAGTGAGGCTCTTGGCACTGAAGCTTTCTTT. The entire variable domain, with the rest obtained from reference TRBV2 and TRBJ1-1, is as follows: EPEVTQTPSHQVTQMGQEVILRCVPISNHLYFYWYRQILGQKVEFLVSFYNNEISEKSEIFDDQFSVERPDGSNFTLKIRSTKLEDSAMYFCASSEALGTEAFFGQGTRLTVV.